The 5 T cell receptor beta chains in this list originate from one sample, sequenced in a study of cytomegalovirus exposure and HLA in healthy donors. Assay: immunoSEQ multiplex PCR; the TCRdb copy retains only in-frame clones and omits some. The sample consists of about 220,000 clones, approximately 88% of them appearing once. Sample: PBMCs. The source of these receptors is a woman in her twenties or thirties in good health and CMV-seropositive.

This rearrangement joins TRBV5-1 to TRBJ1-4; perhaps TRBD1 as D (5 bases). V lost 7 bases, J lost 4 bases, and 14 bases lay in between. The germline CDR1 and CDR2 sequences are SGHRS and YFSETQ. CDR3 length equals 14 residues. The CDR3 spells CASGTGQLNEKLFF. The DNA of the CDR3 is TGCGCCAGCGGGACTGGGCAGCTTAATGAAAAACTGTTTTTT. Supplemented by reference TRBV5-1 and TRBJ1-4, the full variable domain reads KAGVTQTPRYLIKTRGQQVTLSCSPISGHRSVSWYQQTPGQGLQFLFEYFSETQRNKGNFPGRFSGRQFSNSRSEMNVSTLELGDSALYLCASGTGQLNEKLFFGSGTQLSVL.

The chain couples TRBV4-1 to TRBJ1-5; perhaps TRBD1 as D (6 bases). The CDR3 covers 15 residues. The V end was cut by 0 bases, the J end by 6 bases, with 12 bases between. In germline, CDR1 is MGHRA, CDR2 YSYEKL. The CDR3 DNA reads TGCGCCAGCAGCCAAGATGGGAGGGGGGGTCAGCCCCAGCATTTT. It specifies CASSQDGRGGQPQHF.

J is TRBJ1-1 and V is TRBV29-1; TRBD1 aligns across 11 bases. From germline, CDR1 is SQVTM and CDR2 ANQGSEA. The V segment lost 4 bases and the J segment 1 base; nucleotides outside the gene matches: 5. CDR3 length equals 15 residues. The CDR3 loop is CSVVDRGRRNTEAFF. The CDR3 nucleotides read TGCAGCGTTGTGGACAGGGGGCGTCGGAACACTGAAGCTTTCTTT.

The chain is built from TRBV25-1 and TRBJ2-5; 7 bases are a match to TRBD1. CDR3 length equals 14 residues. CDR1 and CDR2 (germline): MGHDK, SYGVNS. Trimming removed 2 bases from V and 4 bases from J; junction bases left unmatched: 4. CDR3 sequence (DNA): TGTGCCAGCAGTGAAAAGGGGGCTGGAGAGACCCAGTACTTC. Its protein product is CASSEKGAGETQYF.

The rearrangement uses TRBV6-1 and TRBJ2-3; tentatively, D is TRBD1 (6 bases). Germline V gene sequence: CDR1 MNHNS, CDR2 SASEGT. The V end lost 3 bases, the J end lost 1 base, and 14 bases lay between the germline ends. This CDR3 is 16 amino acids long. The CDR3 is CASSDPGQSGTDTQYF. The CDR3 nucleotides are TGTGCCAGCAGTGATCCGGGACAATCAGGCACAGATACGCAGTATTTT.